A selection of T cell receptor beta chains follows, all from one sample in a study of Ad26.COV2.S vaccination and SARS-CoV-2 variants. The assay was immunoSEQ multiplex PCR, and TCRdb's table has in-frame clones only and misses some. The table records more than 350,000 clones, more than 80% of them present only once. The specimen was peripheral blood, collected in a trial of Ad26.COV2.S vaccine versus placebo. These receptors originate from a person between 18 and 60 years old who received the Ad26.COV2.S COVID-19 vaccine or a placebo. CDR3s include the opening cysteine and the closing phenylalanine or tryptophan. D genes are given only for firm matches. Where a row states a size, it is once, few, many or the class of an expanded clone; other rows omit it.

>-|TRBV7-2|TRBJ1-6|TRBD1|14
CASSYRQGHSPLHF
TGTGCCAGCAGCTACCGACAGGGTCATTCACCCCTCCACTTT
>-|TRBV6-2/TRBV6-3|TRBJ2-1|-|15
CASSQGPSSYNEQFF
TGTGCCAGCAGTCAGGGTCCTAGCTCCTACAATGAGCAGTTCTTC
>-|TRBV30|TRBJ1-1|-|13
CAWSVFGQGRAFF
TGTGCCTGGAGTGTATTCGGGCAGGGGAGGGCTTTCTTT
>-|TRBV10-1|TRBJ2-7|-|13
CASSSPRGYEQYF
TGCGCCAGCAGTTCACCAAGGGGCTACGAGCAGTACTTC
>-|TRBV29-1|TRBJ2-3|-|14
CSVGGVSSTDTQYF
TGCAGCGTTGGGGGAGTGAGCAGCACAGATACGCAGTATTTT
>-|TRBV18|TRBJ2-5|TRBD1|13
CASSTGQGETQYF
TGTGCCAGCTCAACCGGACAGGGAGAGACCCAGTACTTC
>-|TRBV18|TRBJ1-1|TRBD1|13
CASSTGANTEAFF
TGTGCCAGCTCAACAGGGGCGAACACTGAAGCTTTCTTT
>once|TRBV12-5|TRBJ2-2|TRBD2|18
CASGLYTLAGASTGELFF
TGTGCTAGTGGTTTGTACACTCTAGCGGGAGCCTCCACCGGGGAGCTGTTTTTT
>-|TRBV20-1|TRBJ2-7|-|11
CSAAVDMEQYF
TGCAGTGCAGCTGTGGACATGGAGCAGTACTTC
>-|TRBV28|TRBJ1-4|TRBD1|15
CASSSYGTGNEKLFF
TGTGCCAGCAGTTCCTACGGGACAGGGAATGAAAAACTGTTTTTT
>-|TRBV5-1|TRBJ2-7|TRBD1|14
CASSLARGLYEQYF
TGCGCCAGCAGCCTGGCAAGGGGGCTCTACGAGCAGTACTTC
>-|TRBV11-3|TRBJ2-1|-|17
CASSLDLNRGSQNEQFF
TGTGCCAGCAGCTTAGATTTAAACCGGGGGTCCCAAAATGAGCAGTTCTTC
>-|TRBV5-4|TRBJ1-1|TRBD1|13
CASRRQGSDEAFF
TGTGCCAGCAGGCGACAGGGGTCGGATGAAGCTTTCTTT
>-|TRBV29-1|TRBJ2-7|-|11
CSAEDSYEQYF
TGCAGCGCCGAAGATTCCTACGAGCAGTACTTC
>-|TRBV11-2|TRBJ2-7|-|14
CASSYVRIPYEQYF
TGTGCCAGCAGCTACGTACGGATCCCCTACGAGCAGTACTTC
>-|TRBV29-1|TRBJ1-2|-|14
CSVGPRGTNYGYTF
TGCAGCGTTGGACCCAGGGGTACTAACTATGGCTACACCTTC
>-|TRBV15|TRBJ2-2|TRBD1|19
CATSRDGYRQGAPTGELFF
TGTGCCACCAGCAGAGATGGATACCGGCAGGGGGCTCCCACCGGGGAGCTGTTTTTT
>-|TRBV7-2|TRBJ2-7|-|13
CASSLGGQYEQYF
TGTGCCAGCAGCTTAGGAGGGCAATACGAGCAGTACTTC
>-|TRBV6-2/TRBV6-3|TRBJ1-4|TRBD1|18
CASSYDRTGLATNEKLFF
TGTGCCAGCAGTTACGACCGGACAGGGCTTGCAACTAATGAAAAACTGTTTTTT
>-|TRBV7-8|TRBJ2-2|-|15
CASSLWASNTGELFF
TGTGCCAGCAGCTTGTGGGCCAGCAACACCGGGGAGCTGTTTTTT
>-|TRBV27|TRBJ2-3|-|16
CASSLLFGRSTDTQYF
TGTGCCAGCAGTTTATTGTTTGGGAGAAGCACAGATACGCAGTATTTT
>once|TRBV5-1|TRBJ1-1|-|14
CASSLGGGDTEAFF
TGCGCCAGCAGCTTGGGGGGAGGAGACACTGAAGCTTTCTTT
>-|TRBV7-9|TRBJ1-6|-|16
CASSFYGGLLDSPLHF
TGTGCCAGCAGTTTCTACGGGGGTCTTTTGGATTCACCCCTCCACTTT
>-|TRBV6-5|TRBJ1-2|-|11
CATGQNYGYTF
TGTGCCACCGGACAGAACTATGGCTACACCTTC
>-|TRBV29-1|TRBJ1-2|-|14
CSVGNQAPRFGYTF
TGCAGCGTTGGTAATCAGGCGCCCAGGTTTGGCTACACCTTC
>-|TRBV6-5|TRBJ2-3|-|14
CASSYAWGTDTQYF
TGTGCCAGCAGTTACGCTTGGGGAACAGATACGCAGTATTTT
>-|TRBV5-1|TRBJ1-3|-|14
CASRHGFNGNTIYF
TGCGCCAGCAGACACGGTTTCAATGGAAACACCATATATTTT
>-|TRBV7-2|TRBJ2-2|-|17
CASSLVSELKSPGELFF
TGTGCCAGCAGCTTAGTGTCGGAACTCAAATCCCCCGGGGAGCTGTTTTTT
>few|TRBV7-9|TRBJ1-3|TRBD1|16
CASSLAQGAKGNTIYF
TGTGCCAGCAGCTTAGCTCAGGGGGCGAAAGGAAACACCATATATTTT
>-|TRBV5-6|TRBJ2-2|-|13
CASSLYGTGELFF
TGTGCCAGCAGCTTGTATGGTACCGGGGAGCTGTTTTTT
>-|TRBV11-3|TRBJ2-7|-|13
CASSLDMQGEQYF
TGTGCCAGCAGCTTAGATATGCAGGGCGAGCAGTACTTC
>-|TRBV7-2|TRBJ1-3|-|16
CASSLYSSPSGNTIYF
TGTGCCAGCAGCTTGTATTCGAGTCCCTCTGGAAACACCATATATTTT
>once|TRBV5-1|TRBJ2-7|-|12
CASSWSGSEQYF
TGCGCCAGCAGCTGGTCGGGGTCCGAGCAGTACTTC
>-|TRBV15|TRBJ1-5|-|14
CATSREYRDQPQHF
TGTGCCACCAGCAGAGAGTACAGGGATCAGCCCCAGCATTTT
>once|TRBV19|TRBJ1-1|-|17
CASSTPTETFERTEAFF
TGTGCCAGTAGTACCCCGACAGAAACCTTTGAACGCACTGAAGCTTTCTTT
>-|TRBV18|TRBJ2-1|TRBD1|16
CASSPPGTGGWGEQFF
TGTGCCAGCTCACCACCGGGGACAGGGGGCTGGGGTGAGCAGTTCTTC
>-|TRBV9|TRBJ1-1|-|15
CASSVIGQGGTEAFF
TGTGCCAGCAGCGTGATCGGTCAGGGAGGGACTGAAGCTTTCTTT